This TCR beta chain is from a study of blood T cell repertoires in COVID-19. Data came from immunoSEQ multiplex PCR; TCRdb stores just in-frame clones and leaves some out. The profile shows over 200,000 clones, roughly nine tenths of them singletons. This CDR3 comprises 14 residues. The germline gives CDR1 SEHNR, CDR2 FQNEAQ (reference sequence). The V gene end was trimmed by 1 base and the J gene end by 3 bases; junction bases not matched to a gene: 2. V is TRBV7-9 and J is TRBJ2-5; 7 bases line up with TRBD2. This sequence was found in a woman aged 50 to 60 in a cohort exposed to, infected with or recovered from COVID-19 (not recorded which). Sequenced sample: PBMCs or T cells enriched from blood (not recorded which). The CDR3 DNA reads TGTGCCAGCAGCTTAGGGGACTACAAAGAGACCCAGTACTTC. The encoded protein is CASSLGDYKETQYF.